Each of the 8 T cell receptor beta chains below was sequenced from the same sample in a study of blood T cell repertoires in COVID-19. The data were produced by immunoSEQ multiplex PCR, yet TCRdb's version contains in-frame clones alone and is incomplete. The sample shows 25,000 to 30,000 clones, approximately 80% of them seen only once. The specimen sequenced was peripheral blood. The source of these receptors is a human donor in a cohort sampled during active COVID-19.

CDR3 loop: CAWAGTSSSYNEQFF. CDR3 coding DNA: TGTGCCTGGGCCGGGACTAGCTCCTCCTACAATGAGCAGTTCTTC. This sequence joins TRBV30 and TRBJ2-1, with 9 bases fitting TRBD2. V lost 5 bases to trimming and J lost 0 bases; unmatched junction nucleotides: 5. Looked up from germline, CDR1 is GTSNPN and CDR2 is SVGIG (reference sequence). The CDR3 spans 15 residues. Based on the CDR3 plus reference TRBV30 and TRBJ2-1, the full variable domain is SQTIHQWPATLVQPVGSPLSLECTVEGTSNPNLYWYRQAAGRGLQLLFYSVGIGQISSEVPQNLSASRPQDRQFILSSKKLLLSDSGFYLCAWAGTSSSYNEQFFGPGTRLTVL.

The rearrangement uses TRBV18 and TRBJ1-5; no definite D call. V was trimmed by 5 bases and J by 1 base, leaving 9 bases between them. The CDR3 covers 14 residues. In germline, CDR1 is KGHSH, CDR2 LQKENI. DNA of the CDR3: TGTGCCAGCTCAGAGACTACGAGCAATCAGCCCCAGCATTTT. Residues: CASSETTSNQPQHF.

The chain joins TRBV2 to TRBJ2-1; 8 bases fit TRBD1. CDR3 length: 11 residues. V was clipped by 3 bases and J by 14 bases; unmatched bases: 3. The germline CDR1 and CDR2 sequences are SNHLY and FYNNEI. The CDR3 coding sequence is TGTGCCAGCAGTGAGGGGACAGGAGAGTTCTTC. This gives the protein CASSEGTGEFF.

The J gene is TRBJ2-7, the V gene TRBV10-3, with D perhaps TRBD2 (6 bases). The CDR3 is 14 residues long. Germline V gives CDR1 ENHRY, CDR2 SYGVKD. V dropped 6 bases and J dropped 2 bases, with 14 bases sitting between them. Written as DNA, the CDR3 is TGTGCCATCAGGGGGTCGGGAGCCCCCTACGAGCAGTACTTC. Translated, it gives CAIRGSGAPYEQYF.

This chain uses TRBV29-1 with TRBJ1-2; a possible D gene is TRBD1 (6 bases). V lost 0 bases and J 7 bases, leaving 9 bases between the germline ends. The CDR3 sequence is 12 residues long. The V gene's germline CDR1 is SQVTM and CDR2 ANQGSEA. The CDR3 region is CSVEDSRGGYTF. DNA of the CDR3: TGCAGCGTTGAAGATTCCAGGGGTGGCTACACCTTC. Variable domain in full (rest from reference TRBV29-1 and TRBJ1-2): SAVISQKPSRDICQRGTSLTIQCQVDSQVTMMFWYRQQPGQSLTLIATANQGSEATYESGFVIDKFPISRPNLTFSTLTVSNMSPEDSSIYLCSVEDSRGGYTFGSGTRLTVV.

The chain combines TRBV6-6 with TRBJ2-7, with D perhaps matching TRBD1 (6 bases). Germline CDR1 and CDR2: MNHNY and SVGAGI (reference sequence). The CDR3 totals 12 residues. The V and J ends lost 6 bases and 5 bases respectively, with 11 bases between them. CDR3 coding DNA: TGTGCCAGCAGACTACAGGGTAACGAGCAGTACTTC. This encodes CASRLQGNEQYF.

This chain connects TRBV7-8 to TRBJ2-5; 13 nucleotides line up with TRBD2. In germline, CDR1 is SGHVS, CDR2 FQNEAQ. The ends lost 5 bases at V and 3 bases at J; junction bases unmatched: 12. The CDR3 runs 18 residues. CDR3 in DNA: TGTGCCAGCAGCCTTCTACTCGGACTAGCGGGGGCCAAAGAGACCCAGTACTTC. Its translation: CASSLLLGLAGAKETQYF.

The V call is TRBV10-3, the J call TRBJ2-1; tentatively, D is TRBD1 (6 bases). CDR1 ENHRY and CDR2 SYGVKD come from the germline V gene. This CDR3 comprises 15 residues. The V and J ends lost 4 bases and 0 bases respectively, with 10 bases between them. The CDR3 nucleotides are TGTGCCATCAGTGGACAGGTAGACTCCTACAATGAGCAGTTCTTC. The encoded protein is CAISGQVDSYNEQFF.